These T cell receptor beta chains were read from a single sample in a study of response to subunit inactivated influenza vaccine. MiXCR, run by TCRdb on the RT-PCR reads, gives a single entry per CDR3 protein. The sample lists fewer than 600,000 distinct CDR3 sequences, roughly 7.6% seen once, with approximately 14% in the top ten. Sequencing used PBMCs from blood, obtained less than 25 months after vaccination. These receptors came from a man aged 50 to 75 who received an inactivated influenza vaccine. The CDR3 runs from the conserved cysteine through the conserved F or W. The D gene is left open where the match is weak. The size field is filled for only some rows; it gives once, few, many or a size class.

CDR3nt	CDR3aa	d_gene	abundance	v_gene	j_gene
TGTGCCAGCAGCGTAGACAAGGGGATTAGGAATGAGCAGTTCTTC	CASSVDKGIRNEQFF	-	few	TRBV9	TRBJ2-1
TGCGCCAGCAGCGGATATAGAGCGACCGGGGAGCTGTTTTTT	CASSGYRATGELFF	-	few	TRBV5-1	TRBJ2-2
TGTGCCAGCAGCGTAGACAAGGGGTACTTGAACACTGAAGCTTTCTTT	CASSVDKGYLNTEAFF	-	few	TRBV9	TRBJ1-1
TGTGCCAGCAGATCGCCGACAGCGACGGGCGCAGATACGCAGTATTTT	CASRSPTATGADTQYF	-	few	TRBV6-2/TRBV6-3	TRBJ2-3
TGTGCCAGCAGTTACAGACAGCCCACTACCTACGAGCAGTACTTC	CASSYRQPTTYEQYF	-	many	TRBV6-5	TRBJ2-7
TGTGCCAGCACCGTGGACGGGTCTAACTATGGCTTCACCTTC	CASTVDGSNYGFTF	-	few	TRBV5-5	TRBJ1-2
TGCGCCAGCAGCCAAGATCGGTTTGTGGGGGATATGGGGGACTCCTACGAGCAGTACTTC	CASSQDRFVGDMGDSYEQYF	-	many	TRBV4-3	TRBJ2-7
TGTGCCAGCAGCCAAGGGGGGAACACTGAAGCTTTCTTT	CASSQGGNTEAFF	-	many	TRBV3-1	TRBJ1-1
TGCGCCAGCAGCCAAGAGCCCCGTACTAGCGGGGGTTACACCGGGGAGCTGTTTTTT	CASSQEPRTSGGYTGELFF	TRBD2	-	TRBV4-3	TRBJ2-2
TGCAGCGTTGACGGCTCCCAAGGGCGAACAGATACGCAGTATTTT	CSVDGSQGRTDTQYF	-	-	TRBV29-1	TRBJ2-3
TGCGCCAGCAGATTGACTAGCGGTTCCTACGAGCAGTACTTC	CASRLTSGSYEQYF	TRBD2	-	TRBV5-1	TRBJ2-7
TGTGCCAGCAGCCGGGACAGGGGACCAGGGCAGCCCCAGCATTTT	CASSRDRGPGQPQHF	TRBD1	few	TRBV7-6	TRBJ1-5
TGCGCCAGCAGTGACCTACCGGGACTAGCTGTCGATACGCAGTATTTT	CASSDLPGLAVDTQYF	TRBD2	-	TRBV10-1	TRBJ2-3
TGTGCCAGCAGTCGGGGCTGGAACGGGAAGGGTAGCAATCAGCCCCAGCATTTT	CASSRGWNGKGSNQPQHF	-	-	TRBV6-1	TRBJ1-5
TGTGCCAGCAGTGACGGACAGCTCAACAATGAGCAGTTCTTC	CASSDGQLNNEQFF	-	-	TRBV2	TRBJ2-1
TGTGCCAGCAGCGCCAGTTCGCGCTATGGCTACACCTTC	CASSASSRYGYTF	-	-	TRBV9	TRBJ1-2
TGTGCCAGCAGCTTAGGGGCCCAAGGGCCTCCTACAGACGAGCAGTACTTC	CASSLGAQGPPTDEQYF	-	-	TRBV11-2	TRBJ2-7
TGTGCCACCAGCAGAGACAGACTAGCGGGAGGGTCCAAAGAGACCCAGTACTTC	CATSRDRLAGGSKETQYF	TRBD2	few	TRBV15	TRBJ2-5
TGTGCCAGCAGCGTAAAGGGACAGCCCGCCCGCGCGAACTGCGAGCAGTACTTC	CASSVKGQPARANCEQYF	-	many	TRBV21-1	TRBJ2-7
TGTGCCAGCGGGACAGCCTACGAGCAGTACTTC	CASGTAYEQYF	TRBD1	few	TRBV27	TRBJ2-7
TGCAGTAGACTCGGGTACACTGAAGCTTTCTTT	CSRLGYTEAFF	-	few	TRBV20-1	TRBJ1-1
TGTGCCAGCAGTTACGGCAGGGGACTTAGAAACGAGCAGTACTTC	CASSYGRGLRNEQYF	-	-	TRBV6-5	TRBJ2-7
TGTGCCACCAGTGATTTTAAAGGGCCCCAGCATTTT	CATSDFKGPQHF	-	-	TRBV24-1	TRBJ1-5
TGTGCCAGCAAGAAGGGCAGTAGAAATGAGCAGTTCTTC	CASKKGSRNEQFF	-	many	TRBV28	TRBJ2-1
TGTGCCAGCAGCTTTAACTTTCTGCTCTCCTACAATGAGCAGTTCTTC	CASSFNFLLSYNEQFF	-	few	TRBV7-2	TRBJ2-1
TGTGCCAGCAGCTTAGTAGCGGGTTGGGCGACCCAGTACTTC	CASSLVAGWATQYF	TRBD2	-	TRBV7-2	TRBJ2-5
TGCAGTGGTCGGGACGGGAGGGCTGTCAATGAGCAGTTCTTC	CSGRDGRAVNEQFF	TRBD2	many	TRBV20-1	TRBJ2-1
TGTGCCAGCAGCCAAGGACAGGGGGGGGACTATGGCTACACCTTC	CASSQGQGGDYGYTF	TRBD1	few	TRBV4-2	TRBJ1-2
TGTGCCACCAGTGATCCGACAGAGGCAGATACGCAGTATTTT	CATSDPTEADTQYF	-	few	TRBV24-1	TRBJ2-3
TGTGCCAGCAGTGCAGGGACTAGCGGGGGCACCGGGGAGCTGTTTTTT	CASSAGTSGGTGELFF	TRBD2	-	TRBV2	TRBJ2-2
TGCAGTGCTAGTCAGGACTTTCAACCTCCCACCGGGGAGCTGTTTTTT	CSASQDFQPPTGELFF	-	-	TRBV20-1	TRBJ2-2
TGTGCCAGCAGCTTAGTTAGTCAGGGAGTGACTGAAGCTTTCTTT	CASSLVSQGVTEAFF	-	few	TRBV7-2	TRBJ1-1